The next 10 T cell receptor beta chains were all read from a single sample in a study of cytomegalovirus exposure and HLA in healthy donors. PCR primers comprised 60 Vbeta and 13 Jbeta primers. Data came from immunoSEQ multiplex PCR; TCRdb stores just in-frame clones and leaves some out. This table holds approximately 110,000 clones, roughly 73% found once. The material sequenced was PBMCs. Source of these receptors: a woman aged 25 to 39 in good health and CMV-seronegative.

J is TRBJ1-5 and V is TRBV30; 9 positions agree with TRBD1. J lost 7 bases, V lost 5 bases, and 6 bases had no gene match. This CDR3 has 13 residues. CDR1 and CDR2 (germline): GTSNPN, SVGIG (reference sequence). The CDR3 sequence: CAWGDRESQPQHF. In DNA form, the CDR3 reads TGTGCCTGGGGGGACAGGGAGAGCCAGCCCCAGCATTTT.

This chain joins TRBV29-1 and TRBJ1-2; unclear D gene. The germline V gene encodes CDR1 SQVTM and CDR2 ANQGSEA. Between the trimmed V and J ends, which lost 1 base and 2 bases, there was a span of 20 bases. The CDR3 spans 17 residues. CDR3 sequence (DNA): TGCAGCGTTGAAGGGGTCAGACGGCAGGATGGGAACTATGGCTACACCTTC. Protein sequence: CSVEGVRRQDGNYGYTF.

The chain uses TRBV6-5 and TRBJ1-1; D remains ambiguous. The germline gives CDR1 MNHEY, CDR2 SVGAGI. Trimming removed 0 bases at V and 2 bases at J, with 4 bases between. This CDR3 is 13 amino acids long. The CDR3 is CASSYSANTEAFF. In nucleotides, the CDR3 is TGTGCCAGCAGTTACTCGGCTAACACTGAAGCTTTCTTT.

This clone has only a few counts. Sequence at one end of the junction differs from germline and may be a read error. V usage is TRBV5-8 and J usage is TRBJ1-2, with D hard to call. The CDR3 has 10 residues. CDR1 is SGHTS and CDR2 is YDEGEE in the germline V gene. CDR3 sequence reads: CASSLAGSSF. The DNA of the CDR3 is TGTGCCAGCAGTCTCGCGGGCAGCAGCTTC.

The chain combines TRBV30 with TRBJ2-6; 13 positions agree with TRBD2. CDR3 length: 18 amino acids. V gave up 3 bases and J gave up 2 bases; unmatched junction bases: 7. The germline CDR1 and CDR2 sequences are GTSNPN and SVGIG (reference sequence). In DNA, the CDR3 is TGTGCCTGGAGCGGGACTAGCGGGATTCCCCCTGGGGCCAACGTCCTGACTTTC. It translates to CAWSGTSGIPPGANVLTF.

This chain uses TRBV13 with TRBJ1-1; TRBD1 might be the D (6 bases). V was shortened by 2 bases and J by 1 base, with 11 bases between the two germline ends. From germline, CDR1 is PRHDT and CDR2 FYEKMQ (reference sequence). The CDR3 has 15 residues. CDR3: CASSLSRGSNTEAFF. Written as DNA, the CDR3 is TGTGCCAGCAGCTTATCGAGGGGGTCGAACACTGAAGCTTTCTTT.

The CDR3 loop reads CASSLARGNTEAFF. The CDR3 region has the DNA TGCGCCAGCAGCTTGGCTCGGGGGAACACTGAAGCTTTCTTT. The chain combines TRBV5-1 with TRBJ1-1; D is unresolved. V was trimmed by 0 bases and J by 1 base, leaving 7 bases between them. The length of the CDR3 is 14 residues. Germline values: CDR1 SGHRS, CDR2 YFSETQ.

This sequence joins TRBV9 and TRBJ2-1; TRBD2 aligns across 8 bases. Unmatched junction bases numbered 4, after V lost 1 base and J lost 4 bases. There are 15 residues in the CDR3. The germline V gene has CDR1 SGDLS and CDR2 YYNGEE. The CDR3 reads CASSVFGGGYNEQFF. The CDR3 DNA follows: TGTGCCAGCAGCGTATTCGGGGGGGGATACAATGAGCAGTTCTTC.

The chain is built from TRBV7-6 and TRBJ2-1, with TRBD2 as a possible D gene (7 bases). Germline V CDR1 and CDR2: SGHVS, FNYEAQ. The CDR3 has 18 residues. V dropped 4 bases and J dropped 4 bases, with 23 bases sitting between them. The CDR3 here is CASSSPVSGGGPYNEQFF. CDR3 sequence (DNA): TGTGCCAGCAGCTCACCTGTAAGTGGCGGGGGCCCTTACAATGAGCAGTTCTTC.

This chain joins TRBV6-1 and TRBJ1-5; D perhaps matches TRBD1 (5 bases). Trimming left V 6 bases short and J 1 base short, with 13 bases between. Germline-derived CDR1 and CDR2 are MNHNS and SASEGT. CDR3 length: 15 residues. This chain's CDR3 is CASRDDRPSNQPQHF. Here the CDR3 DNA reads TGTGCCAGCAGAGATGACAGACCAAGCAATCAGCCCCAGCATTTT.